This T cell receptor (beta chain) stems from a study of T-cell memory formation after mild COVID-19. Across the whole study: Largely donor-specific TCR clusters were found.

This clonotype was detected many times. Its cognate antigen is unknown. Each CDR3 protein is one row after TCRdb ran MiXCR on the 5' RACE reads. The top ten clones hold roughly 23% of a sample with more than 250,000 distinct CDR3 sequences, around 15% of them seen once. The CDR3 length is 14 residues. Trimming left V 1 base short and J 0 bases short, with 7 bases between. Germline CDR1 reads SGHTA; CDR2 reads FQGNSA. Study-wide results and caveats: Among clones peaking at day 37 in the second wave, SARS-CoV-2 specificity remained unconfirmed.

The TCR comes from a man aged 18-30 years who had mild COVID-19 (a few samples of this study predate the infection). Cell type and time point are not known. The sample comprised PBMCs or a T cell subset sorted from them (not recorded which). The rearrangement uses TRBV7-2 and TRBJ2-7; D is possibly TRBD1 (6 bases). The CDR3 protein is CASSLEDSSYEQYV. The CDR3 DNA reads as TGTGCCAGCAGCTTAGAGGACAGCTCCTACGAGCAGTACGTC.